This T cell receptor beta chain was profiled in a study of T-cell memory formation after mild COVID-19. The sample holds a few counts of this clonotype. Its cognate antigen is unknown. Via MiXCR, TCRdb re-called the 5' RACE reads, giving one row per CDR3 protein. This table holds some 250,000 distinct CDR3 sequences, around a tenth found once. This CDR3 region has 14 residues. Germline V CDR1 and CDR2: DFQATT, SNEGSKA (reference sequence). V lost 2 bases to trimming and J lost 7 bases; unmatched junction nucleotides: 9. Study-wide results and caveats: While clones contracting from day 15 to 85 were balanced between CD4 and CD8, later expanders leaned CD4+.

This chain uses TRBV20-1 with TRBJ2-5; TRBD2 matches 8 bases. The sequenced material came from PBMCs or a T cell subset sorted from them (not recorded which). The TCR comes from a man aged 18 to 35 who had mild COVID-19 (a few samples of this study predate the infection). Cell type and time point are not known. The CDR3: CSARTGLGSMTQYF. The CDR3 region has the DNA TGCAGTGCTAGAACGGGACTAGGGTCGATGACCCAGTACTTC.